This is a list of T cell receptor beta chains from one sample in a study of cytomegalovirus exposure and HLA in healthy donors. Sequenced by immunoSEQ multiplex PCR; TCRdb stores in-frame clones only, minus some. Among 110,000 to 150,000 clones listed, 76% were seen once. Sequences were obtained from PBMCs. The receptors shown here come from a woman in her forties in good health and CMV-seronegative. Both conserved end residues are part of each CDR3. Each record gives: D gene, J gene, V gene, clone size, CDR3 DNA, CDR3 protein. D genes are given only for firm matches. Size is stated for part of the rows, as once, few or many counts, or as a class when the clone is expanded.

d_gene: TRBD1; j_gene: TRBJ2-5; v_gene: TRBV30; abundance: few; CDR3nt: TGTGCCTGGACCGGGGACAGGGGCCAAGAGACCCAGTACTTC; CDR3aa: CAWTGDRGQETQYF
d_gene: TRBD1; j_gene: TRBJ2-3; v_gene: TRBV14; abundance: .; CDR3nt: TGTGCCGGCAGCCAACGGGACAGGGGGATTAGCACAGATACGCAGTATTTT; CDR3aa: CAGSQRDRGISTDTQYF
d_gene: .; j_gene: TRBJ1-1; v_gene: TRBV18; abundance: .; CDR3nt: TGTGCCAGCTCACCTACAGGGATAGGGACTGAAGCTTTCTTT; CDR3aa: CASSPTGIGTEAFF
d_gene: TRBD2; j_gene: TRBJ2-5; v_gene: TRBV6-5; abundance: .; CDR3nt: TGTGCCAGCAGTTACTCGCCTAGCGGGGGACAAGAGACCCAGTACTTC; CDR3aa: CASSYSPSGGQETQYF
d_gene: TRBD1; j_gene: TRBJ1-2; v_gene: TRBV7-9; abundance: .; CDR3nt: TGTGCCAGCAGCTTGAGACAGGGTTATGGCTACACCTTC; CDR3aa: CASSLRQGYGYTF
d_gene: TRBD1; j_gene: TRBJ2-5; v_gene: TRBV5-1; abundance: few; CDR3nt: TGCGCCAGCAGCACGACAGGGGGTAAAGAGACCCAGTACTTC; CDR3aa: CASSTTGGKETQYF
d_gene: TRBD1; j_gene: TRBJ2-3; v_gene: TRBV29-1; abundance: once; CDR3nt: TGCAGCGTTTGGGACAGCTTCACAGATACGCAGTATTTT; CDR3aa: CSVWDSFTDTQYF
d_gene: TRBD1; j_gene: TRBJ1-2; v_gene: TRBV2; abundance: .; CDR3nt: TGTGCCAGCAGTTCCCCGACAGGGGAGCCTTGGGACTATGGCTACACCTTC; CDR3aa: CASSSPTGEPWDYGYTF
d_gene: .; j_gene: TRBJ2-7; v_gene: TRBV18; abundance: .; CDR3nt: TGTGCCAGCTCGAGCTCCTACGAGCAGTACTTC; CDR3aa: CASSSSYEQYF
d_gene: .; j_gene: TRBJ1-2; v_gene: TRBV6-1; abundance: .; CDR3nt: TGTGCCAGCAGGAGGGGGACCCTTAACTATGGCTACACCTTC; CDR3aa: CASRRGTLNYGYTF
d_gene: .; j_gene: TRBJ1-3; v_gene: TRBV5-8; abundance: once; CDR3nt: TGTGCCAGCAGCTTGGGTTTTAACTCTGGAAACACCATATATTTT; CDR3aa: CASSLGFNSGNTIYF
d_gene: .; j_gene: TRBJ1-2; v_gene: TRBV14; abundance: .; CDR3nt: TGTGCCAGCAGCCTCCCCCGACGGGGTCGAGCTAACTATGGCTACACCTTC; CDR3aa: CASSLPRRGRANYGYTF
d_gene: TRBD2; j_gene: TRBJ2-7; v_gene: TRBV27; abundance: .; CDR3nt: TGTGCCAGCAGTTTACGTCCGGGGGGGCAGGGCGAGCAGTACTTC; CDR3aa: CASSLRPGGQGEQYF
d_gene: TRBD2; j_gene: TRBJ2-1; v_gene: TRBV9; abundance: .; CDR3nt: TGTGCCAGCAAGCTGGACAGCGGGGGCAATGAGCAGTTCTTC; CDR3aa: CASKLDSGGNEQFF
d_gene: .; j_gene: TRBJ1-4; v_gene: TRBV28; abundance: .; CDR3nt: TGTGCCAGCAGTTTATCGGCTAATGAAAAACTGTTTTTT; CDR3aa: CASSLSANEKLFF
d_gene: TRBD1; j_gene: TRBJ1-2; v_gene: TRBV2; abundance: .; CDR3nt: TGTGCCAGCAGACCGGGACAGGGGGGGGGCTATGGCTACACCTTC; CDR3aa: CASRPGQGGGYGYTF
d_gene: .; j_gene: TRBJ2-3; v_gene: TRBV5-1; abundance: once; CDR3nt: TGCGCCAGCAGCTTGGAGATCGACAGGTCACTATATAGCACAGATACGCAGTATTTT; CDR3aa: CASSLEIDRSLYSTDTQYF
d_gene: .; j_gene: TRBJ2-7; v_gene: TRBV27; abundance: .; CDR3nt: TGTGCCAGCTTTGGGGGGAGCTCCTACGAGCAGTACTTC; CDR3aa: CASFGGSSYEQYF
d_gene: .; j_gene: TRBJ1-1; v_gene: TRBV5-4; abundance: once; CDR3nt: TGTGCCAGCAGCTTGGGGGGAGTGAACACTGAAGCTTTCTTT; CDR3aa: CASSLGGVNTEAFF
d_gene: .; j_gene: TRBJ2-6; v_gene: TRBV6-1; abundance: .; CDR3nt: TGTGCCAGCACCCCTTCAGGGGCTGGGGCCAACGTCCTGACTTTC; CDR3aa: CASTPSGAGANVLTF
d_gene: TRBD1; j_gene: TRBJ2-1; v_gene: TRBV5-4; abundance: .; CDR3nt: TGTGCCAGCAGCTTGGTGGGGACAGGGGGGAGGAATGAGCAGTTCTTC; CDR3aa: CASSLVGTGGRNEQFF
d_gene: .; j_gene: TRBJ1-2; v_gene: TRBV30; abundance: .; CDR3nt: TGTGCCTGGAGGACAGGACAGAACTATGGCTACACCTTC; CDR3aa: CAWRTGQNYGYTF
d_gene: .; j_gene: TRBJ1-5; v_gene: TRBV25-1; abundance: .; CDR3nt: TGTGCCAGCAGTTACGGGAGACAGCCCCAGCATTTT; CDR3aa: CASSYGRQPQHF
d_gene: TRBD1; j_gene: TRBJ1-2; v_gene: TRBV5-6; abundance: few; CDR3nt: TGTGCCAGCAGCTTGACGGGACAGGACTATGGCTACACCTTC; CDR3aa: CASSLTGQDYGYTF
d_gene: .; j_gene: TRBJ2-7; v_gene: TRBV10-1; abundance: .; CDR3nt: TGCGCCAGCAGTGGGATCAGGACAGCCTACGAGCAGTACTTC; CDR3aa: CASSGIRTAYEQYF
d_gene: TRBD1; j_gene: TRBJ2-5; v_gene: TRBV4-1; abundance: .; CDR3nt: TGCGCCAGCAGCCAAGCCCCAGGGGGCCTGGAGACCCAGTACTTC; CDR3aa: CASSQAPGGLETQYF
d_gene: .; j_gene: TRBJ2-7; v_gene: TRBV19; abundance: .; CDR3nt: TGTGCCAGTAGCACAACCCTCTCAGGGGCGGGCCCGTTTTACGAGCAGTACTTC; CDR3aa: CASSTTLSGAGPFYEQYF
d_gene: .; j_gene: TRBJ2-1; v_gene: TRBV25-1; abundance: .; CDR3nt: TGTGCCAGCAGTGCTTACAATGAGCAGTTCTTC; CDR3aa: CASSAYNEQFF
d_gene: TRBD1; j_gene: TRBJ1-5; v_gene: TRBV6-4; abundance: .; CDR3nt: TGTGCCAGCAGGACAGGGGAAGGCAATCAGCCCCAGCATTTT; CDR3aa: CASRTGEGNQPQHF
d_gene: TRBD1; j_gene: TRBJ1-3; v_gene: TRBV4-2; abundance: .; CDR3nt: TGTGCCAGCAGCCAAGTTGGACAGGGAGCTGGAAACACCATATATTTT; CDR3aa: CASSQVGQGAGNTIYF
d_gene: TRBD2; j_gene: TRBJ2-1; v_gene: TRBV5-1; abundance: once; CDR3nt: TGCGCCAGCAGCTCAGATACGGGACTAGCGAGAAATGAGCAGTTCTTC; CDR3aa: CASSSDTGLARNEQFF
d_gene: .; j_gene: TRBJ1-2; v_gene: TRBV6-5; abundance: .; CDR3nt: TGTGCCAGCAGTTACGTCGGGAGTAGCTATGGCTACACCTTC; CDR3aa: CASSYVGSSYGYTF